Listed below are T cell receptor beta chains from one sample, sequenced in a study of Ad26.COV2.S vaccination and SARS-CoV-2 variants. Here immunoSEQ multiplex PCR was the method, and the copy in TCRdb shows in-frame clones only, minus some. The sample contains hundreds of thousands of clones, roughly nine tenths of which appear only once. The material sequenced was peripheral blood, taken in a trial of Ad26.COV2.S vaccine versus placebo. The receptors shown here come from a person between 18 and 65 years old who received the Ad26.COV2.S COVID-19 vaccine or a placebo. Both conserved end residues are part of each CDR3. The D gene is left open where the match is weak. Clone size appears in some rows only: once, few, many, or a class for an expanded clone.

NA | TRBJ2-7 | TRBV4-2 | 16 | TRBD2 | CASSQDSTSGTYEQYF | TGTGCCAGCAGCCAAGACTCGACTAGCGGAACCTACGAGCAGTACTTC
NA | TRBJ1-5 | TRBV6-6 | 14 | NA | CASRPGRSNQPQHF | TGTGCCAGCAGGCCGGGACGCAGCAATCAGCCCCAGCATTTT
NA | TRBJ2-2 | TRBV14 | 12 | NA | CASRANTGELFF | TGTGCCAGCAGGGCTAACACCGGGGAGCTGTTTTTT
NA | TRBJ1-5 | TRBV7-9 | 14 | NA | CASSLFGGGQPQHF | TGTGCCAGCAGCTTATTCGGGGGTGGTCAGCCCCAGCATTTT
NA | TRBJ1-2 | TRBV6-5 | 16 | TRBD1 | CASSYSITGGNYGYTF | TGTGCCAGCAGTTACTCGATAACAGGGGGCAACTATGGCTACACCTTC
few | TRBJ2-1 | TRBV9 | 13 | TRBD2 | CASRASGANEQFF | TGTGCCAGCAGGGCTAGCGGGGCCAATGAGCAGTTCTTC
NA | TRBJ2-7 | TRBV6-6 | 11 | NA | CASSYSEERCF | TGTGCCAGCAGTTACTCGGAGGAACGGTGCTTC
NA | TRBJ2-2 | TRBV19 | 17 | NA | CASTPKGSSVVTGELFF | TGTGCCAGTACCCCCAAGGGGTCTAGTGTGGTCACCGGGGAGCTGTTTTTT
NA | TRBJ2-6 | TRBV30 | 16 | NA | CAWSVQGPSGANVLTF | TGTGCCTGGAGTGTACAGGGACCCTCTGGGGCCAACGTCCTGACTTTC
NA | TRBJ1-1 | TRBV7-3 | 12 | TRBD1 | CASSPNRGRAFF | TGTGCCAGCAGCCCTAACAGGGGGAGAGCTTTCTTT
NA | TRBJ1-2 | TRBV4-2 | 15 | TRBD1 | CASSQEARDRNYYTF | TGTGCCAGCAGCCAAGAAGCACGGGACAGGAACTACTACACCTTC
NA | TRBJ1-4 | TRBV5-4 | 16 | TRBD1 | CAGLDRGVATNEKLFF | TGTGCCGGTCTGGACAGGGGCGTTGCAACTAATGAAAAACTGTTTTTT
NA | TRBJ1-5 | TRBV18 | 13 | NA | CASSPGNNQPQHF | TGTGCCAGCTCACCAGGAAACAATCAGCCCCAGCATTTT
NA | TRBJ2-7 | TRBV5-4 | 14 | NA | CASSSSRSSYEQYF | TGTGCCAGCAGCTCGAGCAGGTCCTCCTACGAGCAGTACTTC
NA | TRBJ2-5 | TRBV19 | 14 | NA | CASSRQGLVETQYF | TGTGCCAGTAGCCGCCAGGGTTTGGTAGAGACCCAGTACTTC
NA | TRBJ2-1 | TRBV11-2 | 15 | NA | CASSLDLLIGQNQFF | TGTGCCAGCAGCTTAGATTTACTAATCGGACAGAATCAGTTCTTC